The 17 T cell receptor beta chains given below trace back to one sample, sequenced in a study of T cell responses to AZD1222 COVID-19 vaccine. Sequencing was performed with immunoSEQ multiplex PCR; in TCRdb, only in-frame clones are kept and a portion is missing. Among about 120,000 clones listed, 90% were seen once. This specimen consisted of peripheral blood, obtained 28 days after the second dose of the MenACWY control vaccine. These receptors came from an adult who received the MenACWY meningococcal vaccine as a control.

CDR3 amino acids: CASSLVQGANEQFF. The CDR3 region has the DNA TGCGCCAGCAGCTTGGTACAGGGGGCCAATGAGCAGTTCTTC. The gene calls are TRBV5-1 and TRBJ2-1; TRBD1 agrees at 9 bases. Looked up from germline, CDR1 is SGHRS and CDR2 is YFSETQ. J was trimmed by 6 bases and V by 0 bases; bases with no gene match: 1. The CDR3 is 14 amino acids. Full variable domain (outside the CDR3, taken from reference TRBV5-1 and TRBJ2-1): KAGVTQTPRYLIKTRGQQVTLSCSPISGHRSVSWYQQTPGQGLQFLFEYFSETQRNKGNFPGRFSGRQFSNSRSEMNVSTLELGDSALYLCASSLVQGANEQFFGPGTRLTVL.

A few counts support this clone. This rearrangement joins TRBV4-1 to TRBJ1-2; TRBD1 is a possible D gene (5 bases). Germline V gene sequence: CDR1 MGHRA, CDR2 YSYEKL. This CDR3 has 17 residues. Deletions cut 0 bases from V and 4 bases from J, with 18 bases between. Here the CDR3 reads CASSQDQGFGGIYGYTF. The CDR3 nucleotides read TGCGCCAGCAGCCAAGATCAGGGCTTTGGGGGAATCTATGGCTACACCTTC.

CDR3 protein: CASSYLGQYEQYV. The CDR3 DNA sequence: TGTGCCAGCAGTTACCTAGGACAGTACGAGCAGTACGTC. The chain couples TRBV6-2 or TRBV6-3 to TRBJ2-7; maybe TRBD1 (6 bases). The V and J ends lost 2 bases and 4 bases respectively, with 9 bases between them. Looked up from germline, CDR1 is MNHEY and CDR2 is SVGEGT. This CDR3 has 13 amino acids.

The table lists this clone with a count of one. The chain couples TRBV2 to TRBJ1-6; a weak D match, TRBD1 (5 bases). The CDR3 totals 13 residues. Looked up from germline, CDR1 is SNHLY and CDR2 is FYNNEI. V gave up 8 bases and J gave up 9 bases, with 14 bases separating them. CDR3 DNA: TGTGCCAGCGAGGTCAGGGAGGGTTCACCCCTCCACTTT. Encoded protein: CASEVREGSPLHF. The full variable domain, rest sourced from reference TRBV2 and TRBJ1-6, is EPEVTQTPSHQVTQMGQEVILRCVPISNHLYFYWYRQILGQKVEFLVSFYNNEISEKSEIFDDQFSVERPDGSNFTLKIRSTKLEDSAMYFCASEVREGSPLHFGNGTRLTVT.

This chain joins TRBV7-9 and TRBJ2-1, with D uncertain. V lost 5 bases and J 8 bases, leaving 10 bases between the germline ends. Germline V lookup: CDR1 SEHNR, CDR2 FQNEAQ (reference sequence). This CDR3 has 12 amino acids. The CDR3 loop reads CASSPTPYEQFF. The CDR3, as DNA: TGTGCCAGCAGCCCGACTCCTTATGAGCAGTTCTTC.

This chain uses TRBV7-9 with TRBJ2-3, with unresolved D. The length of the CDR3 is 13 residues. CDR1 SEHNR and CDR2 FQNEAQ come from the germline V gene (reference sequence). The V end lost 8 bases, the J end lost 2 bases, and 11 bases lay between the germline ends. CDR3 region: CASATYSTDTQYF. CDR3 sequence (DNA): TGTGCCAGCGCAACTTACTCCACAGATACGCAGTATTTT.

The chain combines TRBV29-1 with TRBJ1-2, with D unclear. V was cut by 2 bases and J by 4 bases, with 14 bases left in between. The CDR3 consists of 14 residues. Germline V gene sequence: CDR1 SQVTM, CDR2 ANQGSEA. In nucleotides, the CDR3 is TGCAGCGTTGAAATTCTCGGGATCGGCTATGGCTACACCTTC. Encoded protein: CSVEILGIGYGYTF.

J is TRBJ1-5 and V is TRBV4-1; TRBD1 matches at 8 bases. The CDR3 spans 18 residues. The V segment lost 1 base and the J segment 0 bases; nucleotides outside the gene matches: 8. Per germline, CDR1 MGHRA and CDR2 YSYEKL. In nucleotides, the CDR3 is TGCGCCAGCAGCCAAGGAGACAGGGGAATCTATAGCAATCAGCCCCAGCATTTT. As protein: CASSQGDRGIYSNQPQHF.

V usage is TRBV18 and J usage is TRBJ2-7, with TRBD1 as a possible D gene (5 bases). Germline loops: CDR1 KGHSH, CDR2 LQKENI. The V gene lost 2 bases and the J gene lost 4 bases, with 12 bases spanning the gap. The CDR3 covers 14 residues. The CDR3 spells CASSPTRVKYEQYV. The CDR3 nucleotides read TGTGCCAGCTCACCAACCAGGGTAAAATACGAGCAGTACGTC.

This clone came up once. The chain combines TRBV5-1 with TRBJ2-3; TRBD1 is a possible D gene (6 bases). Trimming pared 3 bases from V and 1 base from J, leaving 18 bases between. The CDR3 consists of 17 residues. Germline CDR1 is SGHRS and CDR2 is YFSETQ. This CDR3 is CASSSYVQGWGTDTQYF. CDR3 bases: TGCGCCAGCAGCTCTTACGTACAGGGATGGGGCACAGATACGCAGTATTTT. Full variable domain (outside the CDR3, taken from reference TRBV5-1 and TRBJ2-3): KAGVTQTPRYLIKTRGQQVTLSCSPISGHRSVSWYQQTPGQGLQFLFEYFSETQRNKGNFPGRFSGRQFSNSRSEMNVSTLELGDSALYLCASSSYVQGWGTDTQYFGPGTRLTVL.

V gene TRBV21-1 combines with J gene TRBJ2-1; TRBD2, the table's D call, was not compared with the DNA. TRBV21-1 is flagged as a pseudogene. CDR3 size: 19 residues. This CDR3 reads CASSKAAIALRYLGNEQFF. In nucleotides, the CDR3 is TGTGCCAGCAGCAAAGCGGCAATTGCGTTAAGGTATCTCGGGAATGAGCAGTTCTTC.

The V call is TRBV6-5, the J call TRBJ2-2; 8 positions match TRBD1. The CDR3 contains 13 residues. CDR1 and CDR2 from the germline V gene are MNHEY and SVGAGI. V shed 7 bases, J shed 4 bases, and the junction held 2 bases outside the gene matches. The CDR3 here is CASKTGGTGELFF. The CDR3 coding sequence is TGTGCCAGCAAAACAGGGGGCACCGGGGAGCTGTTTTTT.

V is TRBV24-1 and J is TRBJ2-1, with D possibly matching TRBD1 (6 bases). The CDR3 covers 18 residues. CDR1 is KGHDR, CDR2 SFDVKD, per germline. The V end was cut by 0 bases, the J end by 6 bases, with 20 bases between. CDR3 amino acids: CATSDLPQVGQGSNEQFF. DNA of the CDR3: TGTGCCACCAGTGATTTGCCGCAAGTGGGTCAGGGGAGCAATGAGCAGTTCTTC.

This clone was counted once. The chain employs TRBV7-9 and TRBJ1-6, with TRBD1 matching over 12 bases. Germline V gene data show CDR1 as SEHNR and CDR2 as FQNEAQ (reference sequence). With 5 bases clipped from V and 9 bases from J, the junction kept 8 bases outside the gene matches. The CDR3 sequence is 16 residues long. CDR3 in DNA: TGTGCCAGCAGCATTGGGACAGGGGGCGGTATTTCACCCCTCCACTTT. Translated, it gives CASSIGTGGGISPLHF.

The chain couples TRBV11-3 to TRBJ2-3; possible D gene TRBD1, 6 bases. This CDR3 is 15 amino acids long. Germline V gene lookup returns CDR1 SGHNT and CDR2 YENEEA. Between the trimmed V and J ends, which lost 5 bases and 0 bases, there was a span of 12 bases. CDR3 bases: TGTGCCAGCAGCCCGGGGACATCCAGCACAGATACGCAGTATTTT. Protein product: CASSPGTSSTDTQYF.

The chain couples TRBV28 to TRBJ2-3, with TRBD2 matching over 8 bases. Trimming removed 3 bases from V and 5 bases from J; junction bases left unmatched: 10. Germline CDR1 MDHEN, CDR2 SYDVKM. This CDR3 contains 16 residues. CDR3 sequence: CASSLPQREMVDTQYF. CDR3 sequence (DNA): TGTGCCAGCAGTTTGCCTCAGCGGGAGATGGTAGATACGCAGTATTTT.

This chain connects TRBV21-1 to TRBJ2-2; TRBD2, the D gene given by the table, was not confirmed from the DNA. TRBV21-1 is a pseudogene locus. This CDR3 is 16 amino acids long. DNA for the CDR3: TGTGCCAGCAGCAAGGGAGGGAGAGCGGACACCGGGGAGCTGTTTTTT. Translated: CASSKGGRADTGELFF.